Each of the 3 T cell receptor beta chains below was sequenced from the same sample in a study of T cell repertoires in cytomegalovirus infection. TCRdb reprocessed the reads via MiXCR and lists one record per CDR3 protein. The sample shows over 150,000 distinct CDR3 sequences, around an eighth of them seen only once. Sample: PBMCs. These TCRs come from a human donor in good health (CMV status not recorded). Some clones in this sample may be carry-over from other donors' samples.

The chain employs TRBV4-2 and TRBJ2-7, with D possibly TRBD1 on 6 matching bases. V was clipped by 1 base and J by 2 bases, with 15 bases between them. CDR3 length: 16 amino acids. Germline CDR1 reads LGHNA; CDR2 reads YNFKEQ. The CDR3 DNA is TGTGCCAGCAGCCAAGCCGGACAGACAGTACCCTACGAGCAGTACTTC. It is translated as CASSQAGQTVPYEQYF.

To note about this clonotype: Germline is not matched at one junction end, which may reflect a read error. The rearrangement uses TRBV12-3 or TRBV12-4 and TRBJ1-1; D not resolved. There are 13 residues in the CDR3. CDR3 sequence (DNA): TGTGCCAGCAGATTAGGAGAAAACACTGAAGCTTTCTTT. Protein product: CASRLGENTEAFF.

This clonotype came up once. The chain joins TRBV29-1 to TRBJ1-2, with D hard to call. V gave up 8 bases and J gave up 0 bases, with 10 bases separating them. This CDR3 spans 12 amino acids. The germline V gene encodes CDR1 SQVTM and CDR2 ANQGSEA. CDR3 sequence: CSMAYSNYGYTF. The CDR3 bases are TGCAGCATGGCTTATTCTAACTATGGCTACACCTTC.